The clone carrying this T cell receptor beta chain was seen just once. Its antigen is not identified. The data belong to a study of PD-1 blockade in mismatch repair-deficient tumors. About the study: All were previously treated, progressing patients with about twelve mismatch repair-deficient cancer types. Findings of the study overall: Tumor-resident clones, often absent from pretreatment blood, expanded after pembrolizumab and then contracted.

The CDR3 covers 12 residues. The germline CDR1 and CDR2 sequences are SNHLY and FYNNEI. Produced via immunoSEQ multiplex PCR; TCRdb's table is partial and in-frame only. The sample includes 50,000 or so clones, over 75% of them seen just once. Sequences were derived from peripheral blood, sampled approximately 20 weeks after starting pembrolizumab. The chain joins TRBV2 to TRBJ2-7; TRBD1 might be the D (6 bases). This receptor was identified in an adult with mismatch repair-deficient cancer. CDR3 nucleotides: TGTGTCACATACCAGGGACACTACGAGCAGTACTTC. It encodes CVTYQGHYEQYF.